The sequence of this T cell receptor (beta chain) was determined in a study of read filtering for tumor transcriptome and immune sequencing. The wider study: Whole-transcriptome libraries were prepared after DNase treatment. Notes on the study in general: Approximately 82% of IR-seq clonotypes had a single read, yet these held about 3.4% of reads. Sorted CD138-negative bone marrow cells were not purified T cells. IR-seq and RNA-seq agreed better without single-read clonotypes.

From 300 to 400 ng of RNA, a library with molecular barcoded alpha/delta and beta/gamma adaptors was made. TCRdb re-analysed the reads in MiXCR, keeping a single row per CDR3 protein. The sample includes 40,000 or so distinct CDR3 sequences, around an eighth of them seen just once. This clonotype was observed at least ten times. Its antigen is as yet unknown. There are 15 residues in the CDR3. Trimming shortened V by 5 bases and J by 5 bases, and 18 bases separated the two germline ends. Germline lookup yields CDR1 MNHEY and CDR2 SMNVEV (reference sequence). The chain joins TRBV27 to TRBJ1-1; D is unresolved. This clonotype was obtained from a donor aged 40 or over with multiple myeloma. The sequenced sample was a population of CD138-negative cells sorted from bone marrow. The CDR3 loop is CASSPLSAGLTEAFF. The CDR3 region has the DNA TGTGCCAGCAGTCCTCTCAGCGCAGGTCTTACTGAAGCTTTCTTT.